This T cell receptor (beta chain) was profiled in a study of T cells expressing NK-cell markers (dated by TCRdb to 2020 to 2022). Notes on the research overall: Three sorted T-cell subsets (CD3+CD56+NKG2C+, CD3+CD56+NKG2C- and CD3+CD56-NKG2C+) from under ten donors had their TCR beta-chain repertoires profiled. Seven of the eight sequenced donors were HCMV-seropositive and one was HCMV-seronegative. All eight donors whose samples were sequenced were randomly selected healthy volunteers, three of them men and five women. Libraries were sequenced as 2 x 150 bp reads on Illumina HiSeq 2000/2500, MiSeq or NextSeq.

HCMV serostatus was determined by detecting HCMV-specific IgG in serum with a commercial ELISA kit. Peripheral blood mononuclear cells were isolated from blood by Ficoll density gradient centrifugation. The sequencer listed for this sample is Illumina HiSeq 2000. 5'RACE template switching, by which a universal primer site and unique molecular identifiers were added, was used to make TCR beta cDNA libraries. Synthesis of cDNA was primed from the TCR beta constant segment and was followed by two consecutive PCR amplification steps. For the original study's pipeline: MIGEC was used to demultiplex reads and group reads by UMI, and MiTCR was used to assemble and quantify clonotypes. To exclude erroneous sequences, only TCR cDNA sequences supported by at least two reads were retained. The tcR package was used for downstream repertoire analysis, and clonotypes were matched between fractions using CDR3 nucleotide sequence together with V segment. VDJmatch was used to annotate antigen specificity against VDJdb, with one amino acid substitution in CDR3 permitted. Reads reprocessed by TCRdb are summarized as one entry per CDR3 protein sequence, and DNA is absent. The V and J calls and clone size come from TCRdb's table, not from the authors' own analysis. The table held for this sample gives about 170,000 distinct CDR3 sequences. The ten biggest clones cover just over 20% of the sample.

What the authors observed across the whole study: It remained unclear whether the expanded NKG2C-expressing T cell clones were specific for HCMV antigens. In roughly six donors, the dominant CD3+CD56+NKG2C+ clonotypes ranked among the top 10 CD8+ clonotypes, making up roughly 1.0-8% of CD8+ T cells. Those dominant clonotypes were again the most abundant among CD3+CD56-NKG2C+ cells in a handful of donors, at about 25-65%.

The CDR3 has 13 amino acids, counting the end cysteine and phenylalanine. No DNA sequence is on record. CDR1 and CDR2 were assigned from the germline V gene as SNHLY and FYNNEI. To note about this clonotype: Its binding antigen is unknown.

The TCR sequence derives from a man aged 18 to 69 in good health. Sequenced material: blood T cells: a sorted CD56 or NKG2C T cell subset, CD4+ or CD8+ T cells, or bulk PBMC T cells (not recorded which). The chain is assembled from TRBV2 and TRBJ1-5; the D call from TCRdb, TRBD1, cannot be confirmed without DNA. The CDR3: CASNGPPGQPQHF. The full variable domain, with segments outside the CDR3 supplied by the reference TRBV2 and TRBJ1-5 proteins, appears as EPEVTQTPSHQVTQMGQEVILRCVPISNHLYFYWYRQILGQKVEFLVSFYNNEISEKSEIFDDQFSVERPDGSNFTLKIRSTKLEDSAMYFCASNGPPGQPQHFGDGTRLSIL.